The sequence of this T cell receptor (beta chain) was determined in a study of T cells in Graves' hyperthyroidism and ophthalmopathy. Looking at the study overall: The initial diagnosis was the point when peripheral blood was collected, ahead of any treatment. Study-wide results and limits: The model anticipated ophthalmopathy a median about 7.1 months pre-onset. A model of 13 V-J pairs discriminated ophthalmopathy from stable hyperthyroidism.

The cohort's ophthalmopathy patients, a group with duration under 3 months, had a Clinical Activity Score of at least 3 and a NOSPECS grade of at least 4. The germline gives CDR1 SGHRS, CDR2 YFSETQ. The length of the CDR3 is 13 residues. Trimming shortened V by 0 bases and J by 8 bases, and 11 bases separated the two germline ends. This clonotype was seen repeatedly, ten times or more. Antigen specificity is unknown. RNA transcripts yielded amplified TCR beta CDR3 regions. The HTBI primer set drove a first-round RT-PCR of the TCR CDR3. TCRdb reprocessed the multiplex PCR reads via MiXCR and lists one record per CDR3 protein. The sample has 200,000 to 300,000 distinct CDR3 sequences, about a sixth seen once.

Input material: blood. The J gene is TRBJ1-2, the V gene TRBV5-1; no clear D. The receptor comes from a woman under 30 with Graves' ophthalmopathy. The CDR3, as DNA: TGCGCCAGCAGCTTGGACGGCTTAGGGGGCTACACCTTC. It yields the protein CASSLDGLGGYTF.